One sample yielded the 23 T cell receptor beta chains listed below, sequenced in a study of neurological immune-mediated disorders. MiXCR was run by TCRdb on the 5' RACE reads, yielding one entry per CDR3 protein. This sample carries tens of thousands of distinct CDR3 sequences, around 3.7% of them seen once, and the ten largest clones take roughly 3.7%. The specimen was PBMCs. The receptors shown here come from a man aged 35 to 55 with multiple sclerosis.

This clonotype was counted ten times or more. The chain has TRBV6-5 and TRBJ2-2; D not certain. The CDR3 spans 16 residues. V lost 6 bases and J lost 6, with 20 bases in between. Looked up from germline, CDR1 is MNHEY and CDR2 is SVGAGI. The CDR3 DNA is TGTGCCAGCAGCCCCAGCCAGCCAGCGTACGCCGGGGAGCTGTTTTTT. It codes for CASSPSQPAYAGELFF.

The rearrangement uses TRBV20-1 and TRBJ1-2; TRBD1 aligns across 7 bases. V gave up 1 base and J gave up 6 bases; unmatched junction bases: 17. In germline, CDR1 is DFQATT, CDR2 SNEGSKA (reference sequence). The CDR3 is made up of 17 amino acids. The DNA for the CDR3 is TGCAGTGCTAGAGGGGCAAGGGGGCTTCTCCGCGGGGATGGCTACACCTTC. Residues: CSARGARGLLRGDGYTF.

This clonotype was recorded at least ten times. The chain carries TRBV5-1 and TRBJ2-3; no firm D call. Germline V CDR1 and CDR2: SGHRS, YFSETQ. V gave up 2 bases and J gave up 6 bases, with 13 bases separating them. CDR3 size: 14 residues. The CDR3 DNA reads as TGCGCCAGCAGCTTCGGACGGCTGAAGGATACGCAGTATTTT. Protein: CASSFGRLKDTQYF. Variable domain in full (rest from reference TRBV5-1 and TRBJ2-3): KAGVTQTPRYLIKTRGQQVTLSCSPISGHRSVSWYQQTPGQGLQFLFEYFSETQRNKGNFPGRFSGRQFSNSRSEMNVSTLELGDSALYLCASSFGRLKDTQYFGPGTRLTVL.

This clonotype was detected a few times. A much larger clone lies a single base off, so this may be a read error. This chain links TRBV5-1 with TRBJ2-4, with no clear D. The CDR3 runs 15 residues. CDR1 SGHRS and CDR2 YFSETQ come from the germline V gene. CDR3 in amino acids: CASSLVGQAKKIQYF. As DNA, the CDR3 is TGCGCCAGCAGCTTGGTCGGTCAAGCCAAAAAAATTCAGTACTTC.

This clonotype was recorded at least ten times. V gene TRBV5-1 combines with J gene TRBJ2-1, with D maybe TRBD2 (6 bases). The CDR3 extends over 15 amino acids. V was cut by 1 base and J by 6 bases, with 14 bases left in between. Germline V CDR1 and CDR2: SGHRS, YFSETQ. The CDR3: CASSLYPGGFNEQFF. CDR3 nucleotide sequence: TGCGCCAGCAGCTTGTACCCTGGAGGGTTCAATGAGCAGTTCTTC. The variable domain in full, completed from reference TRBV5-1 and TRBJ2-1, reads KAGVTQTPRYLIKTRGQQVTLSCSPISGHRSVSWYQQTPGQGLQFLFEYFSETQRNKGNFPGRFSGRQFSNSRSEMNVSTLELGDSALYLCASSLYPGGFNEQFFGPGTRLTVL.

In its sample, this clonotype was seen many times. This sequence joins TRBV5-5 and TRBJ2-2; D uncertain. The ends were cut back, 3 bases at V and 2 bases at J, with 14 bases in the middle. The CDR3 length is 16 residues. Germline V gene sequence: CDR1 SGHKS, CDR2 YYEKEE (reference sequence). Here the CDR3 DNA reads TGTGCCAGCAGCTCCATCCGCGGCGGTAACACCGGGGAGCTGTTTTTT. Protein: CASSSIRGGNTGELFF.

This clonotype was seen at least ten times. The chain is built from TRBV6-5 and TRBJ1-2; D remains ambiguous. V was cut by 0 bases and J by 0 bases, with 8 bases left in between. CDR3 length: 15 amino acids. CDR1 MNHEY and CDR2 SVGAGI come from the germline V gene. CDR3 region: CASSYSPTTNYGYTF. The DNA for the CDR3 is TGTGCCAGCAGTTACTCCCCGACCACTAACTATGGCTACACCTTC.

This clonotype was recorded many times. The genes are TRBV2 and TRBJ2-3; the match to TRBD2 covers 12 bases. V lost 6 bases and J lost 5; bases outside the gene matches: 6. The CDR3 has 15 residues. Germline CDR1 and CDR2: SNHLY and FYNNEI. The CDR3 loop is CASRRLAGEVDTQYF. CDR3 DNA: TGTGCCAGCAGGAGACTAGCGGGAGAGGTAGATACGCAGTATTTT.

This clonotype was counted ten times or more. The rearrangement uses TRBV5-1 and TRBJ2-2; perhaps TRBD1 as D (5 bases). The CDR3 has 14 residues. V was clipped by 9 bases and J by 5 bases, with 17 bases between them. Germline CDR1 reads SGHRS; CDR2 reads YFSETQ. CDR3 loop: CATSPIPGTGELFF. The CDR3 region has the DNA TGCGCCACCTCACCAATACCAGGGACCGGGGAGCTGTTTTTT.

This clonotype occurred many times. The chain uses TRBV7-2 and TRBJ2-2; D gene uncertain. The CDR3 is made up of 16 amino acids. Per germline, CDR1 SGHTA and CDR2 FQGNSA. Trimming removed 6 bases from V and 3 bases from J, with 17 bases in between. CDR3 coding DNA: TGTGCCAGCAGTCAGCCACCGGGTCCTTACACCGGGGAGCTGTTTTTT. This encodes CASSQPPGPYTGELFF.

This clonotype was detected ten times or more. The rearrangement links TRBV2 to TRBJ2-2; TRBD2 matches at 7 bases. The CDR3 is made up of 15 amino acids. Germline V lookup: CDR1 SNHLY, CDR2 FYNNEI. Trimming took 7 bases from V and 5 from J; bases not matched to a gene: 10. The CDR3 loop is CASTGDGGWTGELFF. CDR3 DNA sequence: TGTGCCAGCACGGGTGACGGGGGGTGGACCGGGGAGCTGTTTTTT.

This clonotype was detected many times. The chain carries TRBV3-1 and TRBJ2-1, with 9 bases that match TRBD2. The CDR3 totals 15 residues. The J segment lost 7 bases and the V segment lost 2 bases, leaving 6 bases of the junction unmatched. Germline CDR1 reads LGHDT; CDR2 reads YNNKEL (reference sequence). CDR3 amino acids: CASSQLAGWNNEQFF. DNA for the CDR3: TGTGCCAGCAGCCAACTAGCGGGGTGGAATAATGAGCAGTTCTTC.

In this sample, this clonotype turned up many times. The rearrangement links TRBV27 to TRBJ1-5; TRBD1 agrees at 8 bases. CDR1 MNHEY and CDR2 SMNVEV come from the germline V gene (reference sequence). This CDR3 region has 13 residues. The V segment lost 8 bases and the J segment 5 bases; nucleotides outside the gene matches: 5. CDR3 region: CASGGQGDQPQHF. The CDR3 DNA is TGTGCCAGCGGCGGACAGGGTGATCAGCCCCAGCATTTT.

This clonotype has more than one count but fewer than ten. This sequence joins TRBV7-8 and TRBJ1-2, with 8 bases lining up with TRBD1. This CDR3 region has 15 residues. Germline CDR1 is SGHVS and CDR2 is FQNEAQ. The junction had 13 bases not matched to a gene; V was cut back by 5 bases and J by 8 bases. CDR3 amino acids: CASSRLGQALGGYTF. Written as DNA, the CDR3 is TGTGCCAGCAGCCGCTTGGGACAGGCGCTTGGAGGCTACACCTTC.

In its sample, this clonotype was seen many times. This sequence joins TRBV5-6 and TRBJ2-2; tentative D call: TRBD2 (6 bases). Per germline, CDR1 SGHDT and CDR2 YYEEEE. The CDR3 spans 16 residues. V gave up 0 bases and J gave up 7 bases, with 16 bases separating them. Written as DNA, the CDR3 is TGTGCCAGCAGCTTGGTTTCGGCGGGGTCGGACGGGGAGCTGTTTTTT. Amino acid sequence: CASSLVSAGSDGELFF.

The table lists this clonotype with many counts. The CDR3 DNA reads as TGTGCCAGCACCCGACAGGGAAACATGAACACTGAAGCTTTCTTT. Amino acid sequence: CASTRQGNMNTEAFF. V usage is TRBV9 and J usage is TRBJ1-1, with 7 positions matching TRBD1. Trimming at V came to 6 bases and at J to 0 bases, leaving 8 bases not matched to a gene. CDR1 is SGDLS and CDR2 is YYNGEE in the germline V gene. The CDR3 runs 15 residues.

The sample holds many counts of this clonotype. V is TRBV5-5 and J is TRBJ2-2; D could derive from TRBD1 or TRBD2 (5 bases each). The CDR3 runs 14 residues. The V gene lost 4 bases and the J gene lost 3 bases, with 10 bases spanning the gap. Germline V gene sequence: CDR1 SGHKS, CDR2 YYEKEE (reference sequence). The CDR3: CASSPGPHTGELFF. For the CDR3, the DNA is TGTGCCAGCAGCCCGGGACCCCACACCGGGGAGCTGTTTTTT.

This clonotype was counted between two and nine times. This may come from a read error, since a much larger clone is one base off. This CDR3 reads CDIRDSGGEQYF. The CDR3, as DNA: TGTGACATCAGGGACAGTGGGGGTGAGCAGTACTTC. J is TRBJ2-7 and V is TRBV10-3, with TRBD1 matching over 7 bases. The germline gives CDR1 ENHRY, CDR2 SYGVKD. This CDR3 is 12 amino acids long.

This clonotype was observed at least ten times. This chain connects TRBV29-1 to TRBJ2-3; D is unclear. This CDR3 region has 15 residues. Trimming removed 0 bases at V and 0 bases at J, with 10 bases between. Germline CDR1 SQVTM, CDR2 ANQGSEA. The CDR3 region has the DNA TGCAGCGTTGAAGATAGGCGGAGTAGCACAGATACGCAGTATTTT. Its translation: CSVEDRRSSTDTQYF.

Ten or more counts support this clonotype. CDR3 sequence reads: CSARDTQGVWYEQYF. CDR3 sequence (DNA): TGCAGTGCTAGGGACACACAGGGGGTGTGGTACGAGCAGTACTTC. The V call is TRBV20-1, the J call TRBJ2-7; 8 bases are shared with TRBD1. Germline CDR1 is DFQATT and CDR2 is SNEGSKA (reference sequence). The CDR3 length is 15 residues. Germline trimming cut 3 bases from V and 4 bases from J; bases unmatched to any gene: 11.

This clonotype has ten or more counts. The chain uses TRBV9 and TRBJ2-1, with TRBD2 matching over 8 bases. With V trimmed by 0 bases and J by 8 bases, 4 bases remained unmatched. Looked up from germline, CDR1 is SGDLS and CDR2 is YYNGEE. CDR3 length equals 14 residues. Written as DNA, the CDR3 is TGTGCCAGCAGCGTAGTGGGACTAGTCGATGAGCAGTTCTTC. Translating gives CASSVVGLVDEQFF.

The sample holds many counts of this clonotype. The chain couples TRBV5-5 to TRBJ1-1; D uncertain. V dropped 0 bases and J dropped 4 bases, with 13 bases sitting between them. CDR1 and CDR2 (germline): SGHKS, YYEKEE (reference sequence). CDR3 length equals 15 residues. CDR3 bases: TGTGCCAGCAGCTTGGAGCCAGCCGGAGGCACTGAAGCTTTCTTT. This encodes CASSLEPAGGTEAFF.

This clonotype was picked up many times. The chain carries TRBV10-3 and TRBJ2-5; D is perhaps TRBD1 (6 bases). The CDR3 length is 12 residues. Germline V CDR1 and CDR2: ENHRY, SYGVKD. With 4 bases removed from V and 5 bases from J, the gap between germline ends came to 8 bases. CDR3 protein: CAISGTDETQYF. For the CDR3, the DNA is TGTGCCATCAGTGGGACAGACGAGACCCAGTACTTC.